These 11 T cell receptor beta chains came from one sample sequenced in a study of T cells in localized non-small cell lung cancer. Sequencing was performed with immunoSEQ multiplex PCR; in TCRdb, only in-frame clones are kept and a portion is missing. The table lists under 50,000 clones, around 86% of them singletons. The source material was peripheral blood mononuclear cells, sampled before any cancer treatment. Every receptor here comes from a man aged 40 to 70 with stage III lung adenocarcinoma.

The chain joins TRBV5-4 to TRBJ2-4, with 8 nucleotides matching TRBD1. The V and J ends lost 4 bases and 3 bases, in that order; junction bases with no gene match: 6. There are 15 residues in the CDR3. Germline CDR1 SGHNT, CDR2 YYREEE (reference sequence). The CDR3 loop is CASSVRGPVKNIQYF. The DNA for the CDR3 is TGTGCCAGCAGCGTCAGGGGGCCAGTCAAAAACATTCAGTACTTC.

This sequence joins TRBV10-1 and TRBJ2-3, with unresolved D. Trimming removed 0 bases at V and 10 bases at J, with 8 bases between. Germline lookup yields CDR1 WNHNN and CDR2 SYGVQD (reference sequence). This CDR3 has 12 residues. The CDR3 loop reads CASSESSGSQYF. CDR3 nucleotide sequence: TGCGCCAGCAGTGAGTCGTCCGGGTCGCAGTATTTT.

The V and J genes are TRBV2 and TRBJ1-5; D might be TRBD1 (6 bases). The CDR3 runs to 16 residues. Trimming removed 5 bases at V and 0 bases at J, with 14 bases between. Germline loops: CDR1 SNHLY, CDR2 FYNNEI. The CDR3 reads CASSTPPTGSNQPQHF. The CDR3 coding sequence is TGTGCCAGCAGTACACCCCCGACAGGTAGCAATCAGCCCCAGCATTTT.

The genes are TRBV30 and TRBJ2-6, with TRBD1 identical over 7 bases. This CDR3 region has 15 residues. CDR1 is GTSNPN, CDR2 SVGIG, per germline (reference sequence). Unmatched junction bases numbered 3, after V lost 0 bases and J lost 4 bases. The DNA of the CDR3 is TGTGCCTGGAGTGTAGACAGGGCCGGGGCCAACGTCCTGACTTTC. This sequence encodes CAWSVDRAGANVLTF.

This chain connects TRBV2 to TRBJ2-3, with D perhaps TRBD2 (5 bases). CDR3 length equals 14 residues. In germline, CDR1 is SNHLY, CDR2 FYNNEI. Trimming removed 6 bases at V and 2 bases at J, with 12 bases between. This CDR3 reads CASSEDSYTDTQYF. The CDR3 region has the DNA TGTGCCAGCAGCGAGGACTCCTACACAGATACGCAGTATTTT.

The rearrangement uses TRBV7-8 and TRBJ2-1; D is ambiguous. This CDR3 contains 15 residues. Between the trimmed V and J ends, which lost 5 bases and 4 bases, there was a span of 15 bases. In germline, CDR1 is SGHVS, CDR2 FQNEAQ. CDR3 nucleotide sequence: TGTGCCAGCAGCCTCTCGCGGCACGAGTACAATGAGCAGTTCTTC. Its protein is CASSLSRHEYNEQFF.

The chain uses TRBV6-1 and TRBJ1-5; 8 nucleotides match TRBD1. V lost 4 bases to trimming and J lost 5 bases; unmatched junction nucleotides: 10. The germline CDR1 and CDR2 sequences are MNHNS and SASEGT. This CDR3 region has 16 residues. The chain's CDR3 is CASSGAAGGKHQPQHF. The CDR3 DNA sequence: TGTGCCAGCAGTGGGGCGGCAGGGGGCAAACATCAGCCCCAGCATTTT.

The rearrangement links TRBV11-3 to TRBJ1-5; D is unclear. The CDR3 runs 15 residues. In germline, CDR1 is SGHNT, CDR2 YENEEA. Between the trimmed V and J ends, which lost 3 bases and 5 bases, there was a span of 14 bases. The CDR3 region has the DNA TGTGCCAGCAGCTTCGGGCCTTGCCCGCATCAGCCCCAGCATTTT. Translated: CASSFGPCPHQPQHF.

The chain uses TRBV30 and TRBJ1-5; a weak D match, TRBD1 (5 bases). Looked up from germline, CDR1 is GTSNPN and CDR2 is SVGIG (reference sequence). The CDR3 contains 13 residues. V was pared by 2 bases and J by 7 bases, with 12 bases between. CDR3 sequence reads: CAWSRREGQPQHF. The CDR3 DNA reads TGTGCCTGGAGTCGGAGGGAGGGGCAGCCCCAGCATTTT.

The chain employs TRBV6-6 and TRBJ1-6; 9 bases fit TRBD1. The CDR3 contains 16 residues. The germline CDR1 and CDR2 sequences are MNHNY and SVGAGI (reference sequence). The junction had 6 bases not matched to a gene; V was cut back by 7 bases and J by 2 bases. In DNA, the CDR3 is TGTGCCAGCATACCGACAGGGGGGACCTATAATTCACCCCTCCACTTT. This encodes CASIPTGGTYNSPLHF.

The chain recombines TRBV7-2 with TRBJ2-3; the D gene is possibly TRBD2 (6 bases). CDR1 SGHTA and CDR2 FQGNSA come from the germline V gene. The germline V and J ends were trimmed by 2 bases and 2 bases, with 11 bases remaining between them. The CDR3 consists of 15 residues. The CDR3 nucleotides read TGTGCCAGCAGCTTATGGGGGAGGCCCACAGATACGCAGTATTTT. It codes for CASSLWGRPTDTQYF.